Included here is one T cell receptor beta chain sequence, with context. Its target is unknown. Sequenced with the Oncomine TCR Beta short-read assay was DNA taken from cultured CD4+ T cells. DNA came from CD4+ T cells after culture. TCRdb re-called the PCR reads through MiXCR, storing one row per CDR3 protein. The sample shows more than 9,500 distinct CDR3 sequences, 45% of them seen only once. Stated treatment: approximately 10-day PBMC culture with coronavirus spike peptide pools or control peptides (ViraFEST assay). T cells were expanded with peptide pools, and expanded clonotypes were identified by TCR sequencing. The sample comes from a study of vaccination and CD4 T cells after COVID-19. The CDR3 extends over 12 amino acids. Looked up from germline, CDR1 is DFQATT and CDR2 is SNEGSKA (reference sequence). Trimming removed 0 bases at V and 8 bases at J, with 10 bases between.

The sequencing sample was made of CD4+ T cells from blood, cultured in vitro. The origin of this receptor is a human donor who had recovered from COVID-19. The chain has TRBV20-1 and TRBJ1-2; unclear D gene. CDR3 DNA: TGCAGTGCTAGAGATAGTACAACGGGCTACACCTTC. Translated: CSARDSTTGYTF.